The clone carrying this T cell receptor beta chain was detected many times. Its antigen is undetermined. The sample is drawn from a study of T cells after posttransplantation cyclophosphamide. A marrow graft followed busulfan-fludarabine conditioning, with cyclophosphamide on days +3 and +4. The CDR3 consists of 17 residues. The V gene's germline CDR1 is SGHRS and CDR2 YFSETQ. Deletions cut 0 bases from V and 5 bases from J, with 18 bases between. General study findings and limits: After PTCy, TRB diversity resembled that of CNI/methotrexate controls. Donor-recipient repertoire similarity was low at 1-2 months, rising over year one. TRB overlap between skin or GI tissue T cells and blood was limited.

TCRdb keeps only in-frame clones here, not all; method: immunoSEQ multiplex PCR. The specimen has some 3,300 clones, none found just once. This receptor was taken from a male patient aged 30 to 40 who received an allogeneic stem cell transplant from a related donor, was CMV-positive, and had acute GVHD only. The graft donor may have given rise to some T cells. The sample consisted of PBMCs, taken after allogeneic stem cell transplant with posttransplant cyclophosphamide. This sequence joins TRBV5-1 and TRBJ2-1; TRBD2 is a possible D gene (6 bases). CDR3 nucleotides: TGCGCCAGCAGCTTGGGAGTGGGGGGTACTAGAGACAATGAGCAGTTCTTC. It yields the protein CASSLGVGGTRDNEQFF.